This T cell receptor (beta chain) came from a study of blood T cell repertoires in COVID-19. Overall study: Sites across the United States, Italy and Spain contributed samples from acute and convalescent COVID-19.

The CDR3 contains 16 residues. Trimming took 2 bases from V and 6 from J; bases not matched to a gene: 8. CDR1 is LGHDT, CDR2 YNNKEL, per germline (reference sequence). TCRdb's table, derived via immunoSEQ multiplex PCR, lists solely in-frame clones and lacks some. The table records 30,000 to 45,000 clones, roughly 89% of them present only once. Sequences were obtained from peripheral blood. The V call is TRBV3-1 (or the pseudogene TRBV3-2), the J call TRBJ2-1; 9 bases are a match to TRBD2. The TCR was taken from a human donor in a cohort sampled during active COVID-19. The CDR3 protein is CASSQLGTSFGNEQFF. The CDR3 region has the DNA TGTGCCAGCAGCCAACTTGGGACTAGCTTTGGCAATGAGCAGTTCTTC.